This entry is about one T cell receptor beta chain. What antigen it recognizes has not been identified. Per-nucleotide qualities are absent, and no much larger clonotype sits a single base away. Stable Graves' hyperthyroidism was defined as no progression to ophthalmopathy during 18 months of follow-up. Hyperthyroidism patients were newly diagnosed, with disease duration under 2 months, and aged 18 to 65 years. Patients with uncontrolled infections, other autoimmune diseases, pregnancy or lactation were excluded. Diagnoses were based on clinical symptoms, serum thyroxine and TRAb, thyroid ultrasound and orbital computed tomography. PBMCs were isolated from about 10 ml of fresh peripheral blood by Ficoll-Paque density gradient centrifugation. Trizol reagent was used to extract total RNA, and RNA quality was then checked on an Agilent 2100 Bioanalyzer. TCR beta CDR3 regions were amplified from RNA transcripts. The TCR CDR3 was subjected to a first round of RT-PCR using the HTBI primer set and the Qiagen OneStep RT-PCR kit. Libraries were constructed in a second round of multiplex PCR, after which size selection and purification were carried out. Libraries were sequenced paired-end with 100 bp reads on an Illumina HiSeq2000. Processing in the source paper ran as follows. SOAPnuke was used to process the raw data, throwing out any read that contained adapters or uncalled bases, had a mean Phred below 15, or lacked an exact constant-primer or identifier match. High-quality paired reads were merged using COPE v1.2.5, and each unique nucleotide sequence was defined as a clonotype. MiTCR v1.1 was used to align clonotypes to the IMGT TRBV, TRBD and TRBJ reference segments. The analysis was restricted to V-J combinations with a frequency above 0.0001, which together covered roughly 99% of the repertoires. The TCS score was defined as F50 (clonal expansion) divided by E x V (chaos), with BLOSUM62-based TCRdist calculated between CDR3 peptides within each V-J. Welch's t-statistics and random forest reduced around 510 V-J features to fewer than 15, which were used in a naive Bayes classifier (R e1071). TCRdb's own reprocessing of the public reads used fastp at Q25 and MiXCR and kept productive beta chains. Rows are combined by CDR3 protein, so each entry shows the most common genes and DNA. For this entry, the V and J calls and clone size follow TCRdb and not the study's own pipeline. This sample comprises around 300,000 distinct CDR3 sequences, around 15% of them detected only once. The ten largest clones represent 6.5% to 10% of the sample.

This entry is derived from a study of T cells in Graves' hyperthyroidism and ophthalmopathy (dated by TCRdb to between 2017 and 2020). Background for the entire study: Peripheral blood samples were taken at initial diagnosis, before any treatment was given. The 100 or so discovery patients were randomly divided into training and test sets at a 7:3 ratio. Thyroid tissue and blood T-cell repertoires from several Graves' hyperthyroidism patients were also compared in the study. An independent validation cohort of under 20 hyperthyroidism patients and approximately 15 patients who later progressed to ophthalmopathy tested prospective prediction of ophthalmopathy. Once sampling was done, hyperthyroidism patients were given methimazole at a starting dose of 30 mg daily, whereas ophthalmopathy patients were given high-dose intravenous methylprednisolone. TCR V-J signatures able to tell the groups apart were searched for in a discovery cohort of some 97 patients, of whom approximately 40 had Graves' ophthalmopathy and under 65 had stable Graves' hyperthyroidism. The paper describes TCR Vbeta CDR3 sequencing of 135 peripheral blood samples, made up of 43 ophthalmopathy patients, roughly 75 hyperthyroidism patients and 17 progressor patients. Here is what the overall study found, with its caveats: Blood samples also contained most of the expanded thyroid clonotypes (frequency above 0.001), which suggests that blood repertoires may reflect thyroid immune responses. No statistical method was used to set the sample size in advance, and investigators knew the group allocation. In validation, progression to ophthalmopathy was predicted by the model with 55% to 71% sensitivity and roughly 76% specificity, a median of approximately 6.5 months before onset. In cross-validation, a model built on a 13 V-J signature told ophthalmopathy apart from stable hyperthyroidism with approximately 90% sensitivity and 81% to 82% specificity, and in testing the same model reached 80%/75%.

CDR1 and CDR2 are drawn from the germline V gene: MDHEN, SYDVKM. Reading from cysteine to phenylalanine, the CDR3 counts 15 amino acids. The only DNA kept is the CDR3, 45 bases in frame from the first base. V lost 6 bases and J lost 3 bases; the stretch between them is 17 bases long. Input material: blood. The chain is assembled from TRBV28 and TRBJ1-1; no confident D gene assignment can be made. The TCR sequence derives from a woman between 40 and 50 years old with Graves' hyperthyroidism. The DNA reads as follows: TGTGCCAGCAGCGCCAGTGAGCGGCTGGACACTGAAGCTTTCTTT. Translated, it gives CASSASERLDTEAFF.